The 19 T cell receptor beta chains below come from one sample, sequenced in a study of cytomegalovirus exposure and HLA in healthy donors. The PCR was carried out with 60 Vbeta primers and 13 Jbeta primers. Profiled with immunoSEQ multiplex PCR; TCRdb holds only in-frame clones, not every one. Here the sample spans 110,000 to 150,000 clones, 80% being singletons. What was sequenced was PBMCs. The origin of the receptors is a young man in good health and CMV-seronegative.

The chain links TRBV28 to TRBJ1-2, with D hard to call. CDR1 and CDR2 from the germline V gene are MDHEN and SYDVKM. The CDR3 is 15 residues long. V lost 3 bases, J lost 4 bases, and 15 bases lay in between. The CDR3 region has the DNA TGTGCCAGCAGTTTTGTGGGTTCAGGTGGCTATGGCTACACCTTC. Amino acids: CASSFVGSGGYGYTF.

The V call is TRBV7-9, the J call TRBJ1-2; 8 nucleotides match TRBD1. Unmatched junction bases numbered 9, after V lost 5 bases and J lost 7 bases. This CDR3 region has 14 residues. CDR1 is SEHNR and CDR2 is FQNEAQ in the germline V gene (reference sequence). The DNA for the CDR3 is TGTGCCAGCAGCCTCAGCGCAGGGGGCGGTGGCTACACCTTC. Translation gives CASSLSAGGGGYTF.

The chain couples TRBV27 to TRBJ2-5, with 9 bases fitting TRBD2. With V trimmed by 1 base and J by 5 bases, 8 bases remained unmatched. This CDR3 is 16 amino acids long. CDR1 is MNHEY, CDR2 SMNVEV, per germline (reference sequence). DNA for the CDR3: TGTGCCAGCAGTTTATGGGGCGGGGGGGCCGAGGAGACCCAGTACTTC. Translated: CASSLWGGGAEETQYF.

The V and J genes are TRBV6-5 and TRBJ1-1, with a tentative D call TRBD1 (6 bases). The germline gives CDR1 MNHEY, CDR2 SVGAGI. V dropped 2 bases and J dropped 4 bases, with 14 bases sitting between them. The CDR3 spans 15 residues. The CDR3 here is CASSYEGGQRTEAFF. The CDR3 DNA sequence: TGTGCCAGCAGTTACGAGGGGGGGCAACGCACTGAAGCTTTCTTT.

The chain combines TRBV28 with TRBJ1-5; unclear D gene. Germline CDR1 reads MDHEN; CDR2 reads SYDVKM. The CDR3 has 13 amino acids. The ends were cut back, 8 bases at V and 5 bases at J, with 13 bases in the middle. The CDR3 region is CASAIYIDQPQHF. As DNA, the CDR3 is TGTGCCAGCGCAATTTATATAGATCAGCCCCAGCATTTT. The whole variable domain, filled in from reference TRBV28 and TRBJ1-5, reads DVKVTQSSRYLVKRTGEKVFLECVQDMDHENMFWYRQDPGLGLRLIYFSYDVKMKEKGDIPEGYSVSREKKERFSLILESASTNQTSMYLCASAIYIDQPQHFGDGTRLSIL.

This sequence joins TRBV6-4 and TRBJ2-5, with D perhaps TRBD1 (6 bases). In germline, CDR1 is MRHNA, CDR2 SNTAGT. This CDR3 is 14 amino acids long. The V and J ends lost 4 bases and 7 bases respectively, with 16 bases between them. The CDR3 DNA reads as TGTGCCAGCAGTGGACAGTCTCAAGGGGGGACCCAGTACTTC. This translates into CASSGQSQGGTQYF.

This clone was found once. This sequence joins TRBV28 and TRBJ2-5, with 11 bases matching TRBD1. V was pared by 2 bases and J by 5 bases, with 7 bases of the junction left unmatched. The CDR3 has 16 residues. CDR1 and CDR2 (germline): MDHEN, SYDVKM. The CDR3 DNA sequence: TGTGCCAGCAGTTTACTTGGACAGGGGGCCTTGGAGACCCAGTACTTC. This gives the protein CASSLLGQGALETQYF.

The chain couples TRBV19 to TRBJ1-2; a weak D match, TRBD1 (6 bases). The V end was cut by 6 bases, the J end by 4 bases, with 15 bases between. Germline lookup yields CDR1 LNHDA and CDR2 SQIVND (reference sequence). The CDR3 loop spans 14 amino acids. The CDR3: CASSPTGPSYGYTF. CDR3 DNA: TGTGCCAGTAGCCCTACAGGGCCTTCCTATGGCTACACCTTC.

The chain recombines TRBV28 with TRBJ1-4, with TRBD1 as a possible D gene (6 bases). This CDR3 is built from 15 residues. Germline CDR1 and CDR2: MDHEN and SYDVKM. Between the trimmed V and J ends, which lost 4 bases and 8 bases, there was a span of 17 bases. In nucleotides, the CDR3 is TGTGCCAGCAGTTCCCCGCCAGGGGACGAGGAAAAACTGTTTTTT. Its translation is CASSSPPGDEEKLFF.

V gene TRBV19 combines with J gene TRBJ1-3; D remains unclear. The CDR3 extends over 15 amino acids. Between the trimmed V and J ends, which lost 4 bases and 0 bases, there was a span of 10 bases. Germline V gives CDR1 LNHDA, CDR2 SQIVND (reference sequence). As DNA, the CDR3 is TGTGCCAGTAGTAGGGCGTCCAGCTCTGGAAACACCATATATTTT. It specifies CASSRASSSGNTIYF. Full variable domain (remainder filled in from reference TRBV19 and TRBJ1-3): DGGITQSPKYLFRKEGQNVTLSCEQNLNHDAMYWYRQDPGQGLRLIYYSQIVNDFQKGDIAEGYSVSREKKESFPLTVTSAQKNPTAFYLCASSRASSSGNTIYFGEGSWLTVV.

The J gene is TRBJ2-5, the V gene TRBV5-1; no reliable D call. Trimming left V 0 bases short and J 2 bases short, with 8 bases between. The CDR3 is 14 amino acids. Germline-derived CDR1 and CDR2 are SGHRS and YFSETQ. In DNA, the CDR3 is TGCGCCAGCAGCTTGGACAGTTATCAAGAGACCCAGTACTTC. Translated: CASSLDSYQETQYF.

This chain links TRBV19 with TRBJ1-1, with D perhaps matching TRBD1 (6 bases). Trimming left V 6 bases short and J 0 bases short, with 11 bases between. The CDR3 totals 14 residues. CDR1 and CDR2 (germline): LNHDA, SQIVND (reference sequence). CDR3 amino acids: CASRQGPMNTEAFF. The CDR3 DNA is TGTGCCAGTAGACAGGGACCCATGAACACTGAAGCTTTCTTT.

The J gene is TRBJ1-1, the V gene TRBV7-6; 10 nucleotides align to TRBD1. CDR1 SGHVS and CDR2 FNYEAQ come from the germline V gene. The CDR3 is made up of 14 amino acids. The V segment lost 5 bases and the J segment 4 bases; nucleotides outside the gene matches: 4. CDR3 in amino acids: CASSLGQGSTEAFF. The CDR3 DNA reads as TGTGCCAGCAGCCTGGGACAGGGGAGCACTGAAGCTTTCTTT.

The chain recombines TRBV5-6 with TRBJ2-7; 7 bases agree with TRBD2. Germline assignment: CDR1 SGHDT and CDR2 YYEEEE. V was clipped by 0 bases and J by 6 bases; unmatched bases: 0. There are 12 residues in the CDR3. In nucleotides, the CDR3 is TGTGCCAGCAGCTTGGCGGGGGGCGAGCAGTACTTC. Translating it yields CASSLAGGEQYF.

V gene TRBV5-4 combines with J gene TRBJ1-6; a possible D gene is TRBD1 (5 bases). V was clipped by 1 base and J by 8 bases, with 13 bases between them. This CDR3 comprises 15 residues. Per the germline V gene, CDR1 is SGHNT and CDR2 is YYREEE (reference sequence). This CDR3 is CASSLTGWGDSPLHF. Here the CDR3 DNA reads TGTGCCAGCAGCTTGACAGGATGGGGGGATTCACCCCTCCACTTT.

This clone was picked up a small number of times. V and J are TRBV30 and TRBJ1-1, with D possibly TRBD1 on 6 matching bases. The germline V and J ends were trimmed by 6 bases and 0 bases, with 11 bases remaining between them. Germline CDR1 GTSNPN, CDR2 SVGIG (reference sequence). This CDR3 comprises 13 residues. CDR3 amino acids: CACRWTVNTEAFF. The CDR3 coding sequence is TGTGCCTGCCGATGGACAGTGAACACTGAAGCTTTCTTT.

The V gene is TRBV27, the J gene TRBJ2-1; 7 bases agree with TRBD2. V shed 5 bases and J 2 bases; nucleotides not matched to a gene: 12. Germline V lookup: CDR1 MNHEY, CDR2 SMNVEV (reference sequence). The CDR3 extends over 17 amino acids. CDR3: CASSPRPRGMAYNEQFF. DNA of the CDR3: TGTGCCAGCAGTCCCCGCCCGCGGGGGATGGCCTACAATGAGCAGTTCTTC.

The chain joins TRBV25-1 to TRBJ2-2, with D possibly matching TRBD2 (6 bases). The CDR3 is 14 residues long. Looked up from germline, CDR1 is MGHDK and CDR2 is SYGVNS. V gave up 3 bases and J gave up 6 bases, with 11 bases separating them. CDR3 loop: CASSEGGYAGELFF. CDR3 bases: TGTGCCAGCAGTGAGGGAGGTTACGCCGGGGAGCTGTTTTTT.

The chain carries TRBV7-9 and TRBJ2-4; a weak D match, TRBD2 (5 bases). Trimming removed 4 bases at V and 1 base at J, with 11 bases between. There are 15 residues in the CDR3. Germline values: CDR1 SEHNR, CDR2 FQNEAQ (reference sequence). CDR3 amino acids: CASSSDSGAKNIQYF. The CDR3 coding sequence is TGTGCCAGCAGCTCAGACTCGGGGGCCAAAAACATTCAGTACTTC.